Following are 22 T cell receptor beta chains from one sample sequenced in a study of blood T cell repertoires in acute mononucleosis. Time point described: acute infectious mononucleosis, at clinical presentation within 2 weeks of symptom onset (visit 1). The data were produced by immunoSEQ multiplex PCR, yet TCRdb's version contains in-frame clones alone and is incomplete. The sample carries 7,000 to 8,000 clones, 20% to 25% recorded once. This specimen was EBV YVL epitope tetramer+ CD8+ T cells sorted from PBMCs, taken during acute infectious mononucleosis. Indicated subset: CD8 T cells binding a tetramer with EBV BRLF1 109-117 peptide (YVL-BR). These receptors all come from a woman in her late teens or twenties with infectious mononucleosis caused by EBV.

The V call is TRBV28, the J call TRBJ2-5, with a possible D match to TRBD1 (6 bases). The CDR3 consists of 15 residues. Germline values: CDR1 MDHEN, CDR2 SYDVKM. Trimming cost V 4 bases and J 1 base, with 13 bases left between them. CDR3 protein: CASSYLRGSQETQYF. As DNA, the CDR3 is TGTGCCAGCAGTTACCTCAGGGGTTCCCAAGAGACCCAGTACTTC.

This clone turned up a few times. The chain links TRBV6-5 to TRBJ2-1; the D is unclear. Trimming pared 5 bases from V and 7 bases from J, leaving 9 bases between. This CDR3 spans 12 amino acids. The germline V gene encodes CDR1 MNHEY and CDR2 SVGAGI. The CDR3 DNA reads as TGTGCCAGCAGTGAACAAGCGAATGAGCAGTTCTTC. Translation: CASSEQANEQFF.

The CDR3 protein is CASSQVNANYGYTF. In nucleotides, the CDR3 is TGTGCCAGCAGCCAAGTAAACGCTAACTATGGCTACACCTTC. V usage is TRBV5-4 and J usage is TRBJ1-2; D uncertain. The CDR3 totals 14 residues. Germline CDR1 reads SGHNT; CDR2 reads YYREEE (reference sequence). V was shortened by 4 bases and J by 0 bases, with 10 bases between the two germline ends. The full variable domain, with the rest looked up from reference TRBV5-4 and TRBJ1-2, is ETGVTQSPTHLIKTRGQQVTLRCSSQSGHNTVSWYQQALGQGPQFIFQYYREEENGRGNFPPRFSGLQFPNYSSELNVNALELDDSALYLCASSQVNANYGYTFGSGTRLTVV.

In its sample, this clone was seen a few times. The genes are TRBV13 and TRBJ1-2; D unclear. V dropped 5 bases and J dropped 4 bases, with 11 bases sitting between them. CDR1 and CDR2 (germline): PRHDT, FYEKMQ (reference sequence). The CDR3 has 13 amino acids. CDR3: CASSDPMAYGYTF. CDR3 DNA sequence: TGTGCCAGCAGCGACCCAATGGCCTATGGCTACACCTTC.

This clone occurred a few times. The chain joins TRBV5-6 to TRBJ2-7; 11 bases match TRBD2. The germline gives CDR1 SGHDT, CDR2 YYEEEE. Trimming took 4 bases from V and 6 from J; bases not matched to a gene: 9. The CDR3 spans 15 residues. In DNA form, the CDR3 reads TGTGCCAGCAGCACATATAGCGGGAGGGCCACCGAGCAGTACTTC. Its translation is CASSTYSGRATEQYF. The entire variable domain, with the rest obtained from reference TRBV5-6 and TRBJ2-7, is as follows: DAGVTQSPTHLIKTRGQQVTLRCSPKSGHDTVSWYQQALGQGPQFIFQYYEEEERQRGNFPDRFSGHQFPNYSSELNVNALLLGDSALYLCASSTYSGRATEQYFGPGTRLTVT.

Details on this clone: It differs at one base from a far larger clone, so likely a read error. The V gene is TRBV23-1, the J gene TRBJ2-7; D is undetermined. TRBV23-1 is placed among ORFs of uncertain function. The CDR3 is 13 amino acids. Here the CDR3 DNA reads TGCGCCAGGCCGAGAGGCATTACCTACAAGCAGTACTTC. Its protein is CARPRGITYKQYF.

This clone has a handful of counts. With a far larger clone one base away, a read error is the likely cause. This chain joins TRBV4-2 and TRBJ2-1, with 12 bases that match TRBD2. Trimming at V came to 4 bases and at J to 9 bases, leaving 10 bases not matched to a gene. CDR1 and CDR2 (germline): LGHNA, YNFKEQ. The CDR3 consists of 16 residues. The CDR3 region is CASSPLTGTSGCEQFF. DNA for the CDR3: TGTGCCAGCAGCCCTCTAACGGGGACTAGCGGGTGTGAGCAGTTCTTC.

Comments on this clone: This is likely an artifact of a read error, given a far larger clone one base away. V is TRBV19 and J is TRBJ2-1; the D is unclear. The CDR3 consists of 14 residues. Germline lookup yields CDR1 LNHDA and CDR2 SQIVND (reference sequence). The CDR3 DNA is TGTGCCAGTAGTGGAATACTTCGGGTCTATGAGCAGCTCTTC. It translates to CASSGILRVYEQLF.

This clone has only a few counts. The rearrangement joins TRBV27 to TRBJ2-1, with D unclear. The germline V gene has CDR1 MNHEY and CDR2 SMNVEV (reference sequence). This CDR3 comprises 13 residues. The germline V and J ends were trimmed by 6 bases and 6 bases, with 12 bases remaining between them. CDR3 in amino acids: CASSLLHSNEQFF. CDR3 coding DNA: TGTGCCAGCAGCTTACTGCACAGCAATGAGCAGTTCTTC.

This clone was detected only a few times. One base separates it from a far larger clone, so it is likely a read error. The sample has other DNA sequences that encode this CDR3 too. The chain recombines TRBV6-5 with TRBJ2-5, with a tentative D call TRBD1 (6 bases). Germline V gene sequence: CDR1 MNHEY, CDR2 SVGAGI. The CDR3 extends over 15 amino acids. With 6 bases removed from V and 4 bases from J, the gap between germline ends came to 18 bases. The CDR3 loop reads CASRQLTGSGETQYF. As DNA, the CDR3 is TGTGCCAGCAGGCAGTTGACAGGTAGTGGAGAGACCCAGTACTTC.

In regard to this clone: A single base is all that separates this from a far larger clone, so a read error is likely. The sample contains more than one DNA sequence encoding this CDR3. J is TRBJ2-1 and V is TRBV27, with unresolved D. V dropped 6 bases and J dropped 9 bases, with 12 bases sitting between them. This CDR3 region has 12 residues. CDR1 and CDR2 from the germline V gene are MNHEY and SMNVEV (reference sequence). Written as DNA, the CDR3 is TGTGCCAGCAGCCCTGCGTATGGTGAGCAGTTCTTC. This gives the protein CASSPAYGEQFF.

This clone was counted only a few times. J is TRBJ2-1 and V is TRBV23-1; maybe TRBD2 (5 bases). TRBV23-1 has ORF status, its function being uncertain. V was pared by 6 bases and J by 0 bases, with 12 bases between. The length of the CDR3 is 15 residues. The CDR3 DNA is TGCGCCAGCAGCCAAGTAACTAGCTCCTACAATGAGCAGTTCTTC. Its translation is CASSQVTSSYNEQFF.

Ten or more counts support this clone. The gene calls are TRBV6-5 and TRBJ1-2; 7 nucleotides match TRBD1. The CDR3 runs 13 residues. The V and J ends lost 5 bases and 7 bases, in that order; junction bases with no gene match: 7. CDR1 and CDR2 (germline): MNHEY, SVGAGI. As DNA, the CDR3 is TGTGCCAGCAGTGACCAGGGGGAGGGTGGCTACACCTTC. This gives the protein CASSDQGEGGYTF.

As concerns this clone: This sequence is one base from a far larger clone and is likely a read error. V and J are TRBV27 and TRBJ2-7; TRBD2 aligns across 11 bases. The junction had 6 bases not matched to a gene; V was cut back by 7 bases and J by 7 bases. CDR3 length: 13 amino acids. Germline V lookup: CDR1 MNHEY, CDR2 SMNVEV (reference sequence). CDR3 protein: CASTLAGAGEQYF. The CDR3 nucleotides read TGTGCCAGCACACTAGCGGGGGCGGGGGAGCAGTACTTC.

This clone has ten or more counts. The chain employs TRBV7-3 and TRBJ2-5; D is unclear. Germline V gene sequence: CDR1 SGHTA, CDR2 FQGTGA. The length of the CDR3 is 13 residues. Trimming removed 7 bases at V and 2 bases at J, with 11 bases between. CDR3 protein: CASNGYLQETQYF. The CDR3 DNA is TGTGCCAGCAATGGTTACCTTCAAGAGACCCAGTACTTC. The full variable domain, in which reference TRBV7-3 and TRBJ2-5 provide the parts outside the CDR3, is GAGVSQTPSNKVTEKGKYVELRCDPISGHTALYWYRQSLGQGPEFLIYFQGTGAADDSGLPNDRFFAVRPEGSVSTLKIQRTERGDSAVYLCASNGYLQETQYFGPGTRLLVL.

The J gene is TRBJ2-1, the V gene TRBV27; D might be TRBD1 (5 bases). The length of the CDR3 is 15 residues. Germline CDR1 reads MNHEY; CDR2 reads SMNVEV (reference sequence). Between the trimmed V and J ends, which lost 9 bases and 0 bases, there was a span of 15 bases. The CDR3 loop is CASLDTTSSYNEQFF. CDR3 nucleotides: TGTGCCAGTTTGGACACCACGAGCTCCTACAATGAGCAGTTCTTC.

CDR3 sequence reads: CASSPFARLAGAGSYNEFF. The CDR3 coding sequence is TGTGCCAGCAGTCCTTTTGCGAGACTAGCGGGAGCGGGCTCCTACAATGAGTTCTTC. The chain employs TRBV27 and TRBJ2-1; 12 nucleotides match TRBD2. The CDR3 spans 19 residues. Germline V CDR1 and CDR2: MNHEY, SMNVEV (reference sequence). The V gene end was trimmed by 5 bases and the J gene end by 14 bases; junction bases not matched to a gene: 25.

This clone was seen more than once but under ten times. The chain joins TRBV7-6 to TRBJ2-5, with D possibly TRBD1 on 5 matching bases. The J call may be faulty, since TRBJ2-4 better matches the DNA end. Germline V lookup: CDR1 SGHVS, CDR2 FNYEAQ. The CDR3 has 17 residues. CDR3 loop: CASSSQGSSIAKNIQYF. The CDR3 bases are TGTGCCAGCAGCTCCCAGGGCAGCTCAATAGCCAAAAACATTCAGTACTTC.

As regards this clone: A far more abundant clone sits one base away, making this likely a read error. The same CDR3 can be traced to other DNA sequences in this sample. The chain couples TRBV2 to TRBJ2-7, with TRBD1 as a possible D gene (6 bases). The germline gives CDR1 SNHLY, CDR2 FYNNEI. Trimming removed 5 bases from V and 0 bases from J, with 8 bases in between. The CDR3 is 13 residues long. For the CDR3, the DNA is TGTGCCAGCAGTTGGACAGCCTCCTACGAGCAGTACTTC. Protein: CASSWTASYEQYF. The variable domain in full, completed from reference TRBV2 and TRBJ2-7, reads EPEVTQTPSHQVTQMGQEVILRCVPISNHLYFYWYRQILGQKVEFLVSFYNNEISEKSEIFDDQFSVERPDGSNFTLKIRSTKLEDSAMYFCASSWTASYEQYFGPGTRLTVT.

This clone was detected a few times. The chain is built from TRBV25-1 and TRBJ2-7, with no clear D. The ends were cut back, 7 bases at V and 0 bases at J, with 10 bases in the middle. The CDR3 is made up of 13 amino acids. Germline CDR1 MGHDK, CDR2 SYGVNS. CDR3 residues: CASKSLSSYEQYF. The CDR3 region has the DNA TGTGCCAGCAAGAGCCTTAGCTCCTACGAGCAGTACTTC.

A remark on this clone: A far larger clone is off by one base, so a read error is likely. The rearrangement uses TRBV4-1 and TRBJ2-5; D may be TRBD1 or TRBD2 (5 bases each). The end of the DNA is better explained by TRBJ2-7, so the J call may be wrong. CDR1 MGHRA and CDR2 YSYEKL come from the germline V gene. The CDR3 is made up of 13 amino acids. The CDR3 sequence is CARPRGITYEQYF. The DNA for the CDR3 is TGCGCCAGGCCGAGGGGCATTACCTACGAGCAGTACTTC.

There are a few counts of this clone. This sequence joins TRBV11-2 and TRBJ2-5, with D possibly TRBD2 on 6 matching bases. The CDR3 spans 14 residues. Per the germline V gene, CDR1 is SGHAT and CDR2 is FQNNGV. V lost 7 bases and J 12 bases, leaving 24 bases between the germline ends. This CDR3 reads CASMRELAGQEKYF. The DNA for the CDR3 is TGTGCCAGCATGAGGGAGTTGGCGGGGCAAGAGAAGTACTTC.